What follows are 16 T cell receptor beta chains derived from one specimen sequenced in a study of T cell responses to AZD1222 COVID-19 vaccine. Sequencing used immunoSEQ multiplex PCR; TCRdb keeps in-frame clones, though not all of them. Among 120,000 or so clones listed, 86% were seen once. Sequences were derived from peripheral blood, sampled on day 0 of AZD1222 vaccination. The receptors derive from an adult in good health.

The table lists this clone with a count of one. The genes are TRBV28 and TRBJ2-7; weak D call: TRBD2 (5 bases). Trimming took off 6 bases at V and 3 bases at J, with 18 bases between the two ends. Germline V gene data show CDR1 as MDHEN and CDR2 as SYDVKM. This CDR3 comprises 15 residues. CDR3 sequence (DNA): TGTGCCAGCAGCCAAGGGTCGGGGTGGGACTACGAGCAGTACTTC. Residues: CASSQGSGWDYEQYF.

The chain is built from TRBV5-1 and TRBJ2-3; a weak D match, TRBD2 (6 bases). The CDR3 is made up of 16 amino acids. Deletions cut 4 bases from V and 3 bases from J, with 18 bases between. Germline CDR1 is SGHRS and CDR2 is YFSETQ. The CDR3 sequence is CASSGTGTPGTDTQYF. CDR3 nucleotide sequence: TGCGCCAGCAGCGGGACCGGGACTCCAGGAACAGATACGCAGTATTTT.

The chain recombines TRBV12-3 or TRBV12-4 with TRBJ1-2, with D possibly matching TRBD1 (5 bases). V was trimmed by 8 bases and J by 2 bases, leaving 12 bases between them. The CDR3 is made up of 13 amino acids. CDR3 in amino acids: CASRRGANYGYTF. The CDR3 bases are TGTGCCAGCCGCCGAGGGGCGAACTATGGCTACACCTTC.

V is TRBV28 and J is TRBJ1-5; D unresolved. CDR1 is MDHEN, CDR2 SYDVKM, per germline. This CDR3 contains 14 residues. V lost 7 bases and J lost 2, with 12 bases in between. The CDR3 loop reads CASNGGAGNQPQHF. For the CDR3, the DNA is TGTGCCAGCAATGGAGGTGCGGGCAATCAGCCCCAGCATTTT.

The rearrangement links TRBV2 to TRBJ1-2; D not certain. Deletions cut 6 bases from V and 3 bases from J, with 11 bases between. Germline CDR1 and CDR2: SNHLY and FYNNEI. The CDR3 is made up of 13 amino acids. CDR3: CASSPAIHYGYTF. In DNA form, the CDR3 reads TGTGCCAGCAGCCCCGCCATTCACTATGGCTACACCTTC.

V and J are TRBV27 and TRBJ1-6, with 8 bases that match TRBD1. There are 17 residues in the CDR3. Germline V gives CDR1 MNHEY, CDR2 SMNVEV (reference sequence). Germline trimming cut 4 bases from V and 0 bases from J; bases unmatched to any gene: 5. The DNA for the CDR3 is TGTGCCAGCAGTTCCTGGACAGGGAGCTCCTATAATTCACCCCTCCACTTT. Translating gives CASSSWTGSSYNSPLHF.

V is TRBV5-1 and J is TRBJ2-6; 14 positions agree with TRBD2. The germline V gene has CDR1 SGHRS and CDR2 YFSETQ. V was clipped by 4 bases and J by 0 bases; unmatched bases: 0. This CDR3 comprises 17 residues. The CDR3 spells CASSGTSGSSGANVLTF. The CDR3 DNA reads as TGCGCCAGCAGCGGGACTAGCGGGAGCTCTGGGGCCAACGTCCTGACTTTC.

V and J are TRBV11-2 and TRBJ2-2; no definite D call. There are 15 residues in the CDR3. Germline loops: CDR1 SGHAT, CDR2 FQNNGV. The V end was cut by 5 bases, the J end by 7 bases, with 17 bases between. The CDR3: CASSLGLSRSGELFF. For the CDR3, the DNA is TGTGCCAGCAGCCTGGGTCTTTCCAGAAGCGGGGAGCTGTTTTTT.

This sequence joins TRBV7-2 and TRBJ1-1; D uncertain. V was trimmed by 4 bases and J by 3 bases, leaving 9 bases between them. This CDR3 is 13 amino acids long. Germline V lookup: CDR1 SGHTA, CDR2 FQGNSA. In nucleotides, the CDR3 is TGTGCCAGCAGCTCTGGGATCCACACTGAAGCTTTCTTT. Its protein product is CASSSGIHTEAFF.

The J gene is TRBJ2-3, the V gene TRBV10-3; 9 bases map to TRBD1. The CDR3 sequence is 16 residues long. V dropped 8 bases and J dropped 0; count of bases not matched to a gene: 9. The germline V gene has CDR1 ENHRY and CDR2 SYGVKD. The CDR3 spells CAIGTGLTGSTDTQYF. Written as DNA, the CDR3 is TGTGCCATCGGGACAGGGCTTACCGGCAGCACAGATACGCAGTATTTT.

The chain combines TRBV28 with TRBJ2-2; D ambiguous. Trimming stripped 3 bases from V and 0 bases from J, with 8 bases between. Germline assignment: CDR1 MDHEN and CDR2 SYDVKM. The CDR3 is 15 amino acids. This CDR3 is CASSFVQSNTGELFF. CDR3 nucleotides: TGTGCCAGCAGTTTCGTGCAGTCGAACACCGGGGAGCTGTTTTTT.

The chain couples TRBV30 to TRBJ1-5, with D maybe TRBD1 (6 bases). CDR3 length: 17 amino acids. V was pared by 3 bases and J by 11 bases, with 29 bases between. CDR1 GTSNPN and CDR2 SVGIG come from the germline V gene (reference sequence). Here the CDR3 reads CAWSGRSTGTFGGAQHF. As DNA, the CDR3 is TGTGCCTGGAGCGGGAGATCTACAGGGACCTTCGGGGGGGCCCAGCATTTT.

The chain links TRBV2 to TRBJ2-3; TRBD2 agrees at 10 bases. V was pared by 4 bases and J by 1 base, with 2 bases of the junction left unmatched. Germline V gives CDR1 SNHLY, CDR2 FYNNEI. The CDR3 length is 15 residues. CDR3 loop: CASSVAGGRTDTQYF. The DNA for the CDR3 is TGTGCCAGCAGTGTAGCGGGAGGACGCACAGATACGCAGTATTTT. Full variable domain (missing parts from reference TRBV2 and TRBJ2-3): EPEVTQTPSHQVTQMGQEVILRCVPISNHLYFYWYRQILGQKVEFLVSFYNNEISEKSEIFDDQFSVERPDGSNFTLKIRSTKLEDSAMYFCASSVAGGRTDTQYFGPGTRLTVL.

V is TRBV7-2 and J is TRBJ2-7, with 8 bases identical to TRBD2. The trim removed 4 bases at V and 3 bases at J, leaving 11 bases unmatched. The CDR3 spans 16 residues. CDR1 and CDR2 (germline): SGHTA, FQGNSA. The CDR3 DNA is TGTGCCAGCAGCTCGGTAGCGGGACCCCCCGGCTACGAGCAGTACTTC. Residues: CASSSVAGPPGYEQYF.

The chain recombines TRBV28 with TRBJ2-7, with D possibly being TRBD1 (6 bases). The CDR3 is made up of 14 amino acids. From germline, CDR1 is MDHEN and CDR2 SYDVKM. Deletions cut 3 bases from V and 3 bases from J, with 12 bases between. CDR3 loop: CASSFWDNGYEQYF. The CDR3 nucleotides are TGTGCCAGCAGTTTTTGGGACAACGGCTACGAGCAGTACTTC. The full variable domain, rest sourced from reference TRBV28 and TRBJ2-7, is DVKVTQSSRYLVKRTGEKVFLECVQDMDHENMFWYRQDPGLGLRLIYFSYDVKMKEKGDIPEGYSVSREKKERFSLILESASTNQTSMYLCASSFWDNGYEQYFGPGTRLTVT.

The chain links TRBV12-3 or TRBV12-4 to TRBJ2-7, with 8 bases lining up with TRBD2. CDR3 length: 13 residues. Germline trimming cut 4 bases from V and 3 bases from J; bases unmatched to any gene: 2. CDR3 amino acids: CASSSGTSYEQYF. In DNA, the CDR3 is TGTGCCAGCAGTTCCGGGACTAGCTACGAGCAGTACTTC.